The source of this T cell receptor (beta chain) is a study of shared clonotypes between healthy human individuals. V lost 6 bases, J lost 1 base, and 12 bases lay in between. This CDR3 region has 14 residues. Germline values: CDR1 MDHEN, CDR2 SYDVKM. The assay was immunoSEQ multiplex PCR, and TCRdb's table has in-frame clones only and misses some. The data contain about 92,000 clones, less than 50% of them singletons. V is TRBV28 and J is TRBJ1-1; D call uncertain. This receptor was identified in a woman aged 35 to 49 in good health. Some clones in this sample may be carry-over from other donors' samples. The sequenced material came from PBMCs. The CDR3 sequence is CASSPPRQNTEAFF. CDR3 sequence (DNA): TGTGCCAGCAGCCCCCCTCGACAGAACACTGAAGCTTTCTTT.